The entry below gives a single TCR beta chain sequence along with its context. These data originate in a study of technical replicates of blood from a handful of donors. Some clones are missing from TCRdb's copy, which holds only in-frame ones; the method was immunoSEQ multiplex PCR. This sample has more than 90,000 clones; almost 96% occur once, and the top ten carry 0.23%. J lost 6 bases, V lost 5 bases, and 3 bases had no gene match. CDR1 SEHNR and CDR2 FQNEAQ come from the germline V gene (reference sequence). The CDR3 length is 12 residues. The TCR originated in a human donor in good health. Sequenced input: T cells isolated from PBMCs. The gene calls are TRBV7-9 and TRBJ1-1; 7 nucleotides match TRBD1. CDR3 loop: CASSPQGPEAFF. The CDR3 coding sequence is TGTGCCAGCAGCCCACAGGGGCCTGAAGCTTTCTTT.